This T cell receptor beta chain was sequenced during a study of beta chain features in type 1 diabetes. Study at large: Cell yields, gender and age were comparable in patients and healthy donors. Whole-study findings and limits: For type 1 diabetes patients, VDJ junctions showed fewer insertions and more deletions. Among patients with Type 1 diabetes, TCRB CDR3s were moderately but significantly shorter in every one of the four CD4+ subsets.

The whole isolated RNA underwent reverse transcription, so sequencing captured expressed TCRB transcripts. Naive, central memory and regulatory T cell samples yielded about 3.57 million reads on average. TCRdb's copy holds only in-frame clones and misses some; the assay was immunoSEQ multiplex PCR. The top ten hold approximately 0.022% of the sample, which has 600,000 to 700,000 clones, about an eighth seen once. A few counts support this clone. Its antigen is still unknown. Markers CD45RO/CCR7/CD25/CD127/CD95/CD27 served to sort CD4+ naive, central memory, regulatory and stem cell-like memory cells. The CDR3 sequence is 13 residues long. Looked up from germline, CDR1 is SGHDN and CDR2 is FVKESK. V was cut by 6 bases and J by 2 bases, with 8 bases left in between.

This TCR was recovered from a man aged 18 to 35 with type 1 diabetes. The chain recombines TRBV14 with TRBJ1-5, with no clear D. The sequencing input was naive CD4+ T cells from blood. CDR3 sequence: CASSTSGNQPQHF. The CDR3 coding sequence is TGTGCCAGCAGTACATCGGGCAATCAGCCCCAGCATTTT.